The 20 T cell receptor beta chains listed next were all sequenced from one sample in a study of T cell responses to AZD1222 COVID-19 vaccine. The table came from immunoSEQ multiplex PCR; TCRdb's copy has only in-frame clones and leaves some out. This sample yields some 100,000 clones, of which 80% to 90% are seen a single time; around 15% belongs to the top ten. Material: peripheral blood, obtained on day 0 of AZD1222 vaccination. The origin of the receptors is an adult in good health.

J is TRBJ2-7 and V is TRBV7-6; D remains unclear. There are 13 residues in the CDR3. Germline lookup yields CDR1 SGHVS and CDR2 FNYEAQ. Trimming shortened V by 5 bases and J by 3 bases, and 11 bases separated the two germline ends. CDR3 sequence: CASSPGEVYEQYF. For the CDR3, the DNA is TGTGCCAGCAGCCCAGGTGAAGTCTACGAGCAGTACTTC.

V gene TRBV4-2 combines with J gene TRBJ2-3, with 10 bases lining up with TRBD2. The J segment lost 4 bases and the V segment lost 0 bases, leaving 4 bases of the junction unmatched. Germline V gene lookup returns CDR1 LGHNA and CDR2 YNFKEQ. The CDR3 has 16 residues. The CDR3: CASSQDYSGGSDTQYF. The CDR3 bases are TGTGCCAGCAGCCAAGATTATAGCGGGGGGTCAGATACGCAGTATTTT.

The J gene is TRBJ1-4, the V gene TRBV4-1; 7 positions agree with TRBD1. Germline CDR1 MGHRA, CDR2 YSYEKL. The CDR3 length is 15 residues. The trim removed 2 bases at V and 8 bases at J, leaving 8 bases unmatched. CDR3 sequence: CASSQQTGFGEKLFF. The CDR3 DNA reads as TGCGCCAGCAGCCAACAGACAGGGTTCGGGGAAAAACTGTTTTTT.

The gene calls are TRBV5-1 and TRBJ2-2; unclear D gene. Deletions cut 0 bases from V and 13 bases from J, with 13 bases between. The CDR3 runs 13 residues. Germline V lookup: CDR1 SGHRS, CDR2 YFSETQ. The chain's CDR3 is CASSLDSRGGLFF. CDR3 bases: TGCGCCAGCAGCTTGGACAGCCGCGGCGGGCTGTTTTTT.

This clone was observed many times. The gene calls are TRBV2 and TRBJ1-5; tentative D call: TRBD1 (6 bases). The CDR3 has 14 amino acids. Germline loops: CDR1 SNHLY, CDR2 FYNNEI. The V gene lost 6 bases and the J gene lost 7 bases, with 16 bases spanning the gap. This chain's CDR3 is CASSAGTPEQPQHF. The CDR3 nucleotides read TGTGCCAGCAGCGCCGGGACACCGGAGCAGCCCCAGCATTTT.

This chain joins TRBV15 and TRBJ2-1; D gene unclear. There are 14 residues in the CDR3. V was clipped by 0 bases and J by 4 bases, with 7 bases between them. The germline V gene has CDR1 LNHNV and CDR2 YYDKDF (reference sequence). The CDR3 DNA is TGTGCCACCAGCAGAGATGACTTATACAATGAGCAGTTCTTC. Translation: CATSRDDLYNEQFF.

V is TRBV9 and J is TRBJ2-1; D is possibly TRBD1 (6 bases). Germline CDR1 reads SGDLS; CDR2 reads YYNGEE. V gave up 3 bases and J gave up 6 bases, with 16 bases separating them. This CDR3 has 15 amino acids. The CDR3 coding sequence is TGTGCCAGCAGCGACGAGGGCAGGGGCATCAATGAGCAGTTCTTC. Its protein is CASSDEGRGINEQFF.

The chain joins TRBV18 to TRBJ2-7, with 9 positions matching TRBD1. Germline values: CDR1 KGHSH, CDR2 LQKENI. The CDR3 consists of 15 residues. Trimming cost V 2 bases and J 6 bases; bases outside gene matches: 8. The CDR3 DNA sequence: TGTGCCAGCTCACCAGCGGGGACAGGGTTCGCCGAGCAGTACTTC. Amino acid sequence: CASSPAGTGFAEQYF.

The CDR3 spells CASSDLGGWTQYF. DNA for the CDR3: TGTGCCAGCTCCGACCTCGGGGGGTGGACCCAGTACTTC. The chain employs TRBV12-3 or TRBV12-4 and TRBJ2-5, with 7 bases lining up with TRBD2. V lost 8 bases, J lost 7 bases, and 10 bases stayed unmatched. The CDR3 is 13 residues long.

The chain carries TRBV6-5 and TRBJ1-5; D not resolved. The V end lost 5 bases, the J end lost 6 bases, and 14 bases lay between the germline ends. The CDR3 runs to 14 residues. CDR1 and CDR2 from the germline V gene are MNHEY and SVGAGI. CDR3 in DNA: TGTGCCAGCAGTCCCGACCCGGAAGGTCAGCCCCAGCATTTT. Protein: CASSPDPEGQPQHF.

The J gene is TRBJ2-7, the V gene TRBV15, with D possibly being TRBD1 (6 bases). V was cut by 5 bases and J by 3 bases, with 14 bases left in between. Germline loops: CDR1 LNHNV, CDR2 YYDKDF (reference sequence). The CDR3 sequence is 14 residues long. As DNA, the CDR3 is TGTGCCACCAGCTTGAGCAGGGGAGACTACGAGCAGTACTTC. Translation gives CATSLSRGDYEQYF.

V usage is TRBV3-1 (or the pseudogene TRBV3-2) and J usage is TRBJ1-1; perhaps TRBD1 as D (5 bases). CDR1 LGHDT and CDR2 YNNKEL come from the germline V gene (reference sequence). Trimming stripped 2 bases from V and 1 base from J, with 11 bases between. This CDR3 is built from 15 residues. CDR3 bases: TGTGCCAGCAGCCAAAATCTGGGGGGGAACACTGAAGCTTTCTTT. The encoded protein is CASSQNLGGNTEAFF.

V gene TRBV18 combines with J gene TRBJ1-1, with D unresolved. CDR3 size: 16 residues. V was clipped by 3 bases and J by 1 base, with 15 bases between them. Germline V gene data show CDR1 as KGHSH and CDR2 as LQKENI. The CDR3 protein is CASSPFNELQNTEAFF. In DNA, the CDR3 is TGTGCCAGCTCACCGTTTAATGAACTACAGAACACTGAAGCTTTCTTT. Drawing the rest from reference TRBV18 and TRBJ1-1, the complete variable domain is NAGVMQNPRHLVRRRGQEARLRCSPMKGHSHVYWYRQLPEEGLKFMVYLQKENIIDESGMPKERFSAEFPKEGPSILRIQQVVRGDSAAYFCASSPFNELQNTEAFFGQGTRLTVV.

J is TRBJ1-1 and V is TRBV11-2; D unresolved. V lost 2 bases, J lost 2 bases, and 9 bases lay in between. The CDR3 has 14 amino acids. CDR1 is SGHAT and CDR2 is FQNNGV in the germline V gene. The DNA of the CDR3 is TGTGCCAGCAGCTTACGGATTCCTAACACTGAAGCTTTCTTT. Protein product: CASSLRIPNTEAFF.

The chain recombines TRBV7-9 with TRBJ1-2; possibly TRBD1 for D (5 bases). CDR1 SEHNR and CDR2 FQNEAQ come from the germline V gene (reference sequence). The CDR3 runs 14 residues. Trimming cost V 1 base and J 3 bases, with 9 bases left between them. DNA for the CDR3: TGTGCCAGCAGCTTAGGGGAAGGGGACTATGGCTACACCTTC. Amino acids: CASSLGEGDYGYTF. The full variable domain, with the rest looked up from reference TRBV7-9 and TRBJ1-2, is DTGVSQNPRHKITKRGQNVTFRCDPISEHNRLYWYRQTLGQGPEFLTYFQNEAQLEKSRLLSDRFSAERPKGSFSTLEIQRTEQGDSAMYLCASSLGEGDYGYTFGSGTRLTVV.

J is TRBJ2-7 and V is TRBV14; TRBD2 matches 10 bases. Unmatched junction bases numbered 10, after V lost 1 base and J lost 7 bases. The CDR3 covers 16 residues. CDR1 is SGHDN, CDR2 FVKESK, per germline. This CDR3 is CASSQGASGRGEEQYF. In nucleotides, the CDR3 is TGTGCCAGCAGCCAAGGCGCTAGCGGGAGAGGGGAAGAGCAGTACTTC.

The chain is built from TRBV5-5 and TRBJ1-5; D gene unclear. This CDR3 is 14 amino acids long. V shed 2 bases and J shed 4 bases, with 10 bases lying between them. CDR1 and CDR2 (germline): SGHKS, YYEKEE (reference sequence). The CDR3: CASSFAGQNQPQHF. For the CDR3, the DNA is TGTGCCAGCAGCTTTGCGGGTCAAAATCAGCCCCAGCATTTT.

This clone was recorded only once. The chain uses TRBV4-2 and TRBJ1-5; D perhaps matches TRBD1 (6 bases). V was cut by 4 bases and J by 6 bases, with 22 bases left in between. The CDR3 runs to 17 residues. Germline values: CDR1 LGHNA, CDR2 YNFKEQ. CDR3: CASSRSGGGGMGQPQHF. In DNA, the CDR3 is TGTGCCAGCAGCCGCTCAGGAGGGGGGGGGATGGGTCAGCCCCAGCATTTT.

This clone was detected once. The rearrangement uses TRBV11-3 and TRBJ1-1; tentatively, D is TRBD1 (5 bases). Germline V CDR1 and CDR2: SGHNT, YENEEA. The CDR3 has 14 amino acids. V was cut by 1 base and J by 3 bases, with 9 bases left in between. The DNA for the CDR3 is TGTGCCAGCAGCTTAGGGGGCTGGGACACTGAAGCTTTCTTT. Amino acids: CASSLGGWDTEAFF.

J is TRBJ1-2 and V is TRBV7-9, with D perhaps TRBD1 (6 bases). Germline CDR1 and CDR2: SEHNR and FQNEAQ (reference sequence). CDR3 length: 15 residues. The V and J ends lost 6 bases and 4 bases respectively, with 18 bases between them. CDR3 sequence reads: CASSPQQGEAYGYTF. The CDR3 DNA is TGTGCCAGCAGTCCACAACAGGGTGAGGCCTATGGCTACACCTTC.